This T cell receptor beta chain was profiled in a study of CD8 T cells in ankylosing spondylitis. Overall study results and limits: One TCR beta motif, made up of about 8 highly homologous variants, appeared characteristic of ankylosing spondylitis blood. There was reportedly significant enrichment of clones that were disease-linked in matched ankylosing spondylitis synovial fluid.

TCRdb processed the 5' RACE reads anew with MiXCR; each CDR3 protein has one entry. The sample has some 140,000 distinct CDR3 sequences, about 15% seen once. This clonotype came up many times. Its target is unknown. J was trimmed by 8 bases and V by 1 base; bases with no gene match: 7. Germline CDR1 and CDR2: MGHRA and YSYEKL. The CDR3 extends over 15 amino acids. Sequencing was performed on blood, either unsorted or a sorted T cell fraction (not recorded which). V usage is TRBV4-1 and J usage is TRBJ2-1; 8 bases agree with TRBD1. The origin of this receptor is a male donor with ankylosing spondylitis. This CDR3 reads CASSQVPQQGDEQFF. As DNA, the CDR3 is TGCGCCAGCAGCCAAGTTCCCCAACAGGGGGATGAGCAGTTCTTC.